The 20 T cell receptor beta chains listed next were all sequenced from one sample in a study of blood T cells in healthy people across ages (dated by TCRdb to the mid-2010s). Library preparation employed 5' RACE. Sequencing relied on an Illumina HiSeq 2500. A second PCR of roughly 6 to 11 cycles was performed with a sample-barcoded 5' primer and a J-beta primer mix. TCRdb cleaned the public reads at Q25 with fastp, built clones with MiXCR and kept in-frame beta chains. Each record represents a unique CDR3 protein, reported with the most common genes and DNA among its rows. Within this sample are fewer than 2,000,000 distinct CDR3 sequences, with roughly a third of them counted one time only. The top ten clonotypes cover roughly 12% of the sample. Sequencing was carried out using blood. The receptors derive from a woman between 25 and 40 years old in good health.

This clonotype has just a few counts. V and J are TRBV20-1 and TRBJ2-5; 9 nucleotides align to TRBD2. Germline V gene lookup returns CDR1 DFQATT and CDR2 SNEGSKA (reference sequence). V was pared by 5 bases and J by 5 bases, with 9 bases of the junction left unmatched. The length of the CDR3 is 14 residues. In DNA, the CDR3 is TGCAGTGCTGTTCCGGGACTAGCTGGGGAGACCCAGTACTTC. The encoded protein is CSAVPGLAGETQYF.

CDR3 coding DNA: TGTGCCAGCAGCCAAGGTCCCGGGGGCGATACGCAGTATTTT. Translating gives CASSQGPGGDTQYF. The rearrangement uses TRBV3-1 and TRBJ2-3, with D perhaps matching TRBD1 or TRBD2 (6 bases each). In germline, CDR1 is LGHDT, CDR2 YNNKEL (reference sequence). The CDR3 sequence is 14 residues long. Trimming took off 1 base at V and 6 bases at J, with 11 bases between the two ends.

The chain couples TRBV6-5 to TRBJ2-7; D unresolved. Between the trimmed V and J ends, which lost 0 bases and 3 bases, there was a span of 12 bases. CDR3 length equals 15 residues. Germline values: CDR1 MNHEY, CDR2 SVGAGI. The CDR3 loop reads CASSYSGVVGYEQYF. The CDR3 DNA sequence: TGTGCCAGCAGTTACTCCGGCGTAGTTGGCTACGAGCAGTACTTC.

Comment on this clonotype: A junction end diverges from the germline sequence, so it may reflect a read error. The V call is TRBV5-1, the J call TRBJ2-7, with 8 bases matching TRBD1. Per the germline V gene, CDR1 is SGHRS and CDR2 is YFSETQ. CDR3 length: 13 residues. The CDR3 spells CASSLQGAYERYF. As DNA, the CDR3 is TGCGCCAGCAGCTTGCAGGGGGCCTACGAGCGGTACTTC.

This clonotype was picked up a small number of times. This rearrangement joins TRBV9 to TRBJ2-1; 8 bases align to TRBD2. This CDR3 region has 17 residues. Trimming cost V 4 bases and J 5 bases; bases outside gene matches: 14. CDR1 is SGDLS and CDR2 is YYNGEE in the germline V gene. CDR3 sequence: CASSPQRWSGSDNEQFF. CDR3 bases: TGTGCCAGCAGCCCCCAGAGGTGGAGCGGGAGCGACAATGAGCAGTTCTTC.

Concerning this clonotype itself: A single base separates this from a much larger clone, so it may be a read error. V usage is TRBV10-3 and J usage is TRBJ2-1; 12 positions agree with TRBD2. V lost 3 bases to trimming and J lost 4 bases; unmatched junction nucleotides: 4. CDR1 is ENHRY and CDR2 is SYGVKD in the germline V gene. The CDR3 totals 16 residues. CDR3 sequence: CAISDELAGGYNEQFF. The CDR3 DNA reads TGTGCCATCAGTGACGAACTAGCGGGGGGATACAATGAGCAGTTCTTC.

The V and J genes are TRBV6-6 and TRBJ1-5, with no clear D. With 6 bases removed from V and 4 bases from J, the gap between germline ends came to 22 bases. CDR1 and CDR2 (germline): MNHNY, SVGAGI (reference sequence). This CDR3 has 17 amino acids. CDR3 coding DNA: TGTGCCAGCAGCTTCCCCACATTGAGCCGGGTGAATCAGCCCCAGCATTTT. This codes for CASSFPTLSRVNQPQHF.

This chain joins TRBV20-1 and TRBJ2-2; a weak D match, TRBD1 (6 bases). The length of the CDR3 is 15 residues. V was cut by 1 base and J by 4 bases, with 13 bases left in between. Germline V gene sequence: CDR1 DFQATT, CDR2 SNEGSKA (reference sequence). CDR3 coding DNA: TGCAGTGCTAGAGGTCAGGGGATGGTCACCGGGGAGCTGTTTTTT. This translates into CSARGQGMVTGELFF.

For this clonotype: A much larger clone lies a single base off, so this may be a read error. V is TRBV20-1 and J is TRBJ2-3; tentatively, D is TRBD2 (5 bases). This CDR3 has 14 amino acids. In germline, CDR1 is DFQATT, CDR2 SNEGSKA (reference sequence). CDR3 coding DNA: TGCAGTGCTAGGAAAGCGGATAGCACAGATATGCAGTATTTT. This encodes CSARKADSTDMQYF.

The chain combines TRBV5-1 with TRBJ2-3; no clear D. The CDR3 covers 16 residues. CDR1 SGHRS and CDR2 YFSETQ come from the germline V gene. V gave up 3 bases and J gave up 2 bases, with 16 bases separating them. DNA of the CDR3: TGCGCCAGCAGCTATGGTCGTCCCCAAGCCACAGATACGCAGTATTTT. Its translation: CASSYGRPQATDTQYF.

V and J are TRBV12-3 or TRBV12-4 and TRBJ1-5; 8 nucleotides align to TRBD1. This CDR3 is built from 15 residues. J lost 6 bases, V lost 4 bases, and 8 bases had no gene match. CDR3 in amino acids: CASSSGTGQGQPQHF. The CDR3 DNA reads TGTGCCAGCAGTTCCGGGACAGGTCAGGGTCAGCCCCAGCATTTT.

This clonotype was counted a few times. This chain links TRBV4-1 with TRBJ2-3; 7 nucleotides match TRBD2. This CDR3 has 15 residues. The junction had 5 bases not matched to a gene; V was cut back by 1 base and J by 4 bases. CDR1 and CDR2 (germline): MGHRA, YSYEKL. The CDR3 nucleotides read TGCGCCAGCAGCCAAGGAGGGAGGGGAGCAGATACGCAGTATTTT. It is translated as CASSQGGRGADTQYF.

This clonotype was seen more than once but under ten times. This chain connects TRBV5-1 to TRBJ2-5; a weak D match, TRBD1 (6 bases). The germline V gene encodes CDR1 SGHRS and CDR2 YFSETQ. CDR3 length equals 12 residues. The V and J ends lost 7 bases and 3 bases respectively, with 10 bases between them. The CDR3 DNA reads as TGCGCCAGCGGACAGCATAAAGAGACCCAGTACTTC. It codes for CASGQHKETQYF.

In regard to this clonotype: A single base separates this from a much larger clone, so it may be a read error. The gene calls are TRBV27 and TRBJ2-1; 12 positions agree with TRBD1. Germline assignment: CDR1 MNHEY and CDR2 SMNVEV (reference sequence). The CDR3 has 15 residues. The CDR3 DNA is TGTACCAGCAGTTTAGTGGGACAGGGGGCGAATGAGCAGTTCTTC. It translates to CTSSLVGQGANEQFF.

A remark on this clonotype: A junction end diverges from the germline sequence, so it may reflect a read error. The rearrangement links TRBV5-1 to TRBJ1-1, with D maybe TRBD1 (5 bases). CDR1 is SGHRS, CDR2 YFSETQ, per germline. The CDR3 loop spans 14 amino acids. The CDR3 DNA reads TGCACCAGCAGCTTGACAGCTCTGAACACTGAAGCTTTCTTT. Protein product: CTSSLTALNTEAFF.

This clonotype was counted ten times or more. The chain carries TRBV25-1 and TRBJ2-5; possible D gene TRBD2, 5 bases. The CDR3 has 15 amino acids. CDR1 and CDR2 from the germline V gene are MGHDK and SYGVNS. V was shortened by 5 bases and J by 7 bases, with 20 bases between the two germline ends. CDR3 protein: CASSSGSPRGGTQYF. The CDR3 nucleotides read TGTGCCAGCAGTAGTGGGTCGCCCCGTGGAGGGACCCAGTACTTC.

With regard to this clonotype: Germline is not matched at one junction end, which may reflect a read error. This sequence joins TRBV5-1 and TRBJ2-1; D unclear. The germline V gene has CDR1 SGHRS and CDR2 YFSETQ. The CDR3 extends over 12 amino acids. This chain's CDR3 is CAGSSTPLEQFF. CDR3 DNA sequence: TGCGCCGGCAGCTCAACCCCGCTAGAGCAGTTCTTC.

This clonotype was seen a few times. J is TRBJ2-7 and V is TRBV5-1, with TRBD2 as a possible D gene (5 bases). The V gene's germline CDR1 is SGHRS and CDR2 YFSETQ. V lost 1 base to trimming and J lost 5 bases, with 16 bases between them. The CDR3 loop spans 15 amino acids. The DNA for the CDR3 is TGCGCCAGCAGCTTGAGAGGGCACTCGGATGACGAGCAGTACTTC. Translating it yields CASSLRGHSDDEQYF.

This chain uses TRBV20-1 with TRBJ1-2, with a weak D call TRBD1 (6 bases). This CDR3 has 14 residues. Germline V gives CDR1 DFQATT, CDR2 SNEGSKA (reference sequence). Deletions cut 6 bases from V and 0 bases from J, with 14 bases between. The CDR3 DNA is TGCAGTGCGGACCGGGACACTGCTAACTATGGCTACACCTTC. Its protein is CSADRDTANYGYTF.

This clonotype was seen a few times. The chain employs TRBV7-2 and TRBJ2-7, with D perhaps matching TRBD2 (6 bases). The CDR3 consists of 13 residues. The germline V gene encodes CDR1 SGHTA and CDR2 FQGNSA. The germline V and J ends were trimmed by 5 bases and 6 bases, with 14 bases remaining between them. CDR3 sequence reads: CASSTEFGGEQYF. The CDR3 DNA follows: TGTGCCAGCAGCACCGAATTCGGGGGCGAGCAGTACTTC.